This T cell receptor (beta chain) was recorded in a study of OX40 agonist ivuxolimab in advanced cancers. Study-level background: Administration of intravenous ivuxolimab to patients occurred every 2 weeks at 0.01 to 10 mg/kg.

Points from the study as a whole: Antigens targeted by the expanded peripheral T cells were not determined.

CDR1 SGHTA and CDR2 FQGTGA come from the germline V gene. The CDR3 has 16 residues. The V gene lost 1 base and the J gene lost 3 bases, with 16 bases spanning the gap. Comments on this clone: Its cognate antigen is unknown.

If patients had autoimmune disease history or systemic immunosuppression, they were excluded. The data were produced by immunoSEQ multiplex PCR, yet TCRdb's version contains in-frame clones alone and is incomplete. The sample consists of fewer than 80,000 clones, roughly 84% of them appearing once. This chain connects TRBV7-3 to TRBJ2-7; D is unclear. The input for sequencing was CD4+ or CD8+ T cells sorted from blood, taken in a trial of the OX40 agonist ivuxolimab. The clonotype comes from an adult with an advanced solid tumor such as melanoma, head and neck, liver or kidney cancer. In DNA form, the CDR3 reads TGTGCCAGCAGCTTAAAACCCTCACAGAAATTCTACGAGCAGTACTTC. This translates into CASSLKPSQKFYEQYF.